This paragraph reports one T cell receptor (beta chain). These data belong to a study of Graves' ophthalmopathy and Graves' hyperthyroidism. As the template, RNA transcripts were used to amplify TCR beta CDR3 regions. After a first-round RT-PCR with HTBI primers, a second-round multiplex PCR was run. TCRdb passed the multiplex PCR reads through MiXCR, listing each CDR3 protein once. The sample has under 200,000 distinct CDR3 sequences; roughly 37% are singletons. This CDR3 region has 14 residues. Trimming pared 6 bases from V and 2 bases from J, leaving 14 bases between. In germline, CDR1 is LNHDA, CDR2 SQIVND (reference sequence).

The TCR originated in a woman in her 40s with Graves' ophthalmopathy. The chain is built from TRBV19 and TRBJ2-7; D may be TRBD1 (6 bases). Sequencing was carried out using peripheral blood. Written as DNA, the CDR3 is TGTGCCAGTAGCCCCCGACAGGTAACCTACGAGCAGTACTTC. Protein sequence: CASSPRQVTYEQYF.